Sequencing of this TCR beta chain was carried out in a study of cytomegalovirus exposure and HLA in healthy donors. Study summary: The approximately 130 validation repertoires and the roughly 670 first-cohort repertoires shared a platform, a later analysis reported.

Points from the study as a whole: The study recorded about 150 TCR beta chains that were cytomegalovirus-associated.

Libraries were prepared by immunoSEQ multiplex PCR; TCRdb keeps only in-frame clonotypes and omits some of them. The sample yields under 200,000 clones, just under 90% seen once. CDR3 length: 18 residues. Germline CDR1 and CDR2: SGHTA and FQGNSA. V was pared by 3 bases and J by 4 bases, with 10 bases of the junction left unmatched. Among the 110 or so subjects of the validation cohort, separate from the roughly 700-subject first cohort, were the donors. A remark on this clone: Its antigen is as yet unknown.

The receptor's source is a woman younger than 35 in good health and CMV-seropositive. Input material: PBMCs. The chain is built from TRBV7-2 and TRBJ2-6, with TRBD2 matching over 9 bases. The CDR3 DNA sequence: TGTGCCAGCAGCTTGGACTTAGCGGGAGCTGCAGGGGCCAACGTCCTGACTTTC. It is translated as CASSLDLAGAAGANVLTF. The variable domain in full, with the rest retrieved from reference TRBV7-2 and TRBJ2-6, is GAGVSQSPSNKVTEKGKDVELRCDPISGHTALYWYRQSLGQGLEFLIYFQGNSAPDKSGLPSDRFSAERTGGSVSTLTIQRTQQEDSAVYLCASSLDLAGAAGANVLTFGAGSRLTVL.